This TCR beta chain was retrieved from a study of control samples from healthy donors and cancer patients. The CDR3 has 14 amino acids. From germline, CDR1 is MNHEY and CDR2 SMNVEV (reference sequence). With 4 bases clipped from V and 2 bases from J, the junction kept 3 bases outside the gene matches. Method: immunoSEQ multiplex PCR; TCRdb's copy keeps in-frame clones and lacks some. This sample has 260,000 or so clones; around 79% occur once, and the top ten carry 13%. The chain employs TRBV27 and TRBJ1-1; 8 nucleotides agree with TRBD1. The specimen was PBMCs. The TCR sequence derives from a woman aged 55-70 years with lung cancer. The DNA of the CDR3 is TGTGCCAGCAGTTACCCAGGGGGCAACACTGAAGCTTTCTTT. The encoded protein is CASSYPGGNTEAFF.